A selection of T cell receptor beta chains follows, all from one sample in a study of OX40 agonist ivuxolimab in advanced cancers. Method: immunoSEQ multiplex PCR; TCRdb's copy keeps in-frame clones and lacks some. This sample has about 35,000 clones, with approximately 80% found just once. Source: CD4+ or CD8+ T cells sorted from blood, taken in a trial of the OX40 agonist ivuxolimab. Receptors originate from an adult with an advanced solid tumor such as melanoma, head and neck, liver or kidney cancer. Both conserved end residues are part of each CDR3. D genes are given only for firm matches. Expanded clones get a size class; other rows say once, few or many, or leave the size out.

size	J	D	V	DNA	CDR3
medium-sized	TRBJ2-7	TRBD1	TRBV28	TGTGCCAGCAGATTAGACAGGGCCAGCTCCTACGAGCAGTACTTC	CASRLDRASSYEQYF
-	TRBJ2-5	-	TRBV7-6	TGTGCCAGCAGCTCCTGGGACTCCGCCCGTGAGACCCAGTACTTC	CASSSWDSARETQYF
medium-sized	TRBJ2-1	-	TRBV19	TGTGCCAGTAGTATATGGAATGAGCAGTTCTTC	CASSIWNEQFF
-	TRBJ2-1	-	TRBV27	TGTGCCAGCAGTTCCTCGGGGGCCCAATACAATGAGCAGTTCTTC	CASSSSGAQYNEQFF
-	TRBJ2-3	TRBD2	TRBV6-4	TGTGCCAGCAGTGACATCCCGATCTCTAGCGGGAACACAGATACGCAGTATTTT	CASSDIPISSGNTDTQYF
-	TRBJ1-5	-	TRBV18	TGTGCCAGCTCACCACCGGAGTGGGAGGATATCAATCAGCCCCAGCATTTT	CASSPPEWEDINQPQHF
few	TRBJ1-1	TRBD1	TRBV11-3	TGTGCCAGCAGCTGGGGGACAGGGCCCACTGAAGCTTTCTTT	CASSWGTGPTEAFF
-	TRBJ2-5	-	TRBV12-5	TGTGCTAGTGGTTTGGGAGGGACACCACAAGAGACCCAGTACTTC	CASGLGGTPQETQYF
-	TRBJ2-2	TRBD2	TRBV7-7	TGTGCTAGCAGCCCAGGACTAGCCGCAGGTACCGGGGAGCTGTTTTTT	CASSPGLAAGTGELFF
-	TRBJ1-1	TRBD1	TRBV5-5	TGTGCCAGCAGACCGCCGGGACAGACTGAAGCTTTCTTT	CASRPPGQTEAFF
-	TRBJ2-1	-	TRBV18	TGTGCCAGCTCACCATGGACCACAGTCAATGAGCAGTTCTTC	CASSPWTTVNEQFF
-	TRBJ2-3	TRBD2	TRBV7-6	TGTGCCAGCAGCCACGGGGGGGGTACAGATACGCAGTATTTT	CASSHGGGTDTQYF
-	TRBJ2-7	-	TRBV5-4	TGTGCCAGCAGCTTATGGGGGGAGCAGTACTTC	CASSLWGEQYF
-	TRBJ2-4	-	TRBV28	TGTGCCAGCGGGGGCAGTCTCCTACAAGAGTACTTC	CASGGSLLQEYF
-	TRBJ1-1	-	TRBV6-5	TGTGCCAGCAGTTACGGGGACGACTGGGCTTTCTTT	CASSYGDDWAFF
-	TRBJ1-5	-	TRBV19	TGTGCCAGTAGCCTAAGGGGAGATCAGCCCCAGCATTTT	CASSLRGDQPQHF
-	TRBJ2-3	TRBD2	TRBV27	TGTGCCAGCAGTTTTGTGGGACTAGCGGACAGAGATACGCAGTATTTT	CASSFVGLADRDTQYF
-	TRBJ2-7	-	TRBV28	TGTGCCAGCAGCTCCTTCTACGAGCAGTACTTC	CASSSFYEQYF
once	TRBJ2-1	TRBD1	TRBV11-3	TGTGCCAGCAGAGACAGGGGGCTCGATGAGCAGTTCTTC	CASRDRGLDEQFF
-	TRBJ1-1	TRBD1	TRBV4-2	TGTGCCAGCACCGTCGGGACAGGGATGGCTGAAGCTTTCTTT	CASTVGTGMAEAFF
once	TRBJ2-1	-	TRBV11-2	TGTGCCAGCAGCTTGGGTTACAATGAGCAGTTCTTC	CASSLGYNEQFF
-	TRBJ2-5	TRBD1	TRBV5-3	TGTGCCAGAAGTTGGACAGGGGTAGAGGAGACCCAGTACTTC	CARSWTGVEETQYF
once	TRBJ1-5	-	TRBV6-1	TGTGCCAGCGGGTCGAATCAGCCCCAGCATTTT	CASGSNQPQHF
-	TRBJ2-5	TRBD1	TRBV11-3	TGTGCCAGCAGAGACAGGGAAGGGGATCAAGAGACCCAGTACTTC	CASRDREGDQETQYF
-	TRBJ2-1	TRBD1	TRBV7-9	TGTGCCAGCACCGGCCAGCAGGGGGCTGAGGAGCAGTTCTTC	CASTGQQGAEEQFF
-	TRBJ2-6	-	TRBV27	TGTGCCAGCAGTTTATCATTTACCTCTGGGGCCAACGTCCTGACTTTC	CASSLSFTSGANVLTF
-	TRBJ1-6	-	TRBV5-1	TGCGCCAGCAGCTTCGGGGGGAGCTCCTATAATTCACCCCTCCACTTT	CASSFGGSSYNSPLHF
-	TRBJ2-5	-	TRBV5-5	TGTGCCAGCAGCATTCCCCTTTTTGAGACCCAGTACTTC	CASSIPLFETQYF
-	TRBJ1-1	-	TRBV9	TGTGCCAGCAGCGTAGTAGTGAACACTGAAGCTTTCTTT	CASSVVVNTEAFF